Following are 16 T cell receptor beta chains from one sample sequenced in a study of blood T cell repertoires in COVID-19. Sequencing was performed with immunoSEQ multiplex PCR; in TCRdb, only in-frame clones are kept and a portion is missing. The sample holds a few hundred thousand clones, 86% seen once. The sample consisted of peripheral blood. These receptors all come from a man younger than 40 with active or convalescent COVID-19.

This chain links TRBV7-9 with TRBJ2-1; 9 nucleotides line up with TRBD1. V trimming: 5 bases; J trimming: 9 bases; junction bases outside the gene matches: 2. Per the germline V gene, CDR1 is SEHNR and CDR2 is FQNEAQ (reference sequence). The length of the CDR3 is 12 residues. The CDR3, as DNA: TGTGCCAGCAGCACACAGGGGGCTGAGCAGTTCTTC. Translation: CASSTQGAEQFF.

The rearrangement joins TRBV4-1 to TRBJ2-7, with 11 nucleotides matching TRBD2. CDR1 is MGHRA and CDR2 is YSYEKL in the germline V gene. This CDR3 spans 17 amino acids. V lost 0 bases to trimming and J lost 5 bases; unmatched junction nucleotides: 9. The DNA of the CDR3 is TGCGCCAGCAGCCAAGATGGGCTAGCGGGGGGCCGCGACGAGCAGTACTTC. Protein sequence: CASSQDGLAGGRDEQYF.

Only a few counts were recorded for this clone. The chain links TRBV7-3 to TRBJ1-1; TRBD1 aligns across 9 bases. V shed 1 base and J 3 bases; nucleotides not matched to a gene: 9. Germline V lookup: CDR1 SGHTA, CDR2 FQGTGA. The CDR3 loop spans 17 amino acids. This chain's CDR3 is CASSLIPLTGGYTEAFF. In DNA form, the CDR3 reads TGTGCCAGCAGCTTAATTCCATTGACAGGGGGGTACACTGAAGCTTTCTTT. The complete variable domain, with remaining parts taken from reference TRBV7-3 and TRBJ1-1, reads GAGVSQTPSNKVTEKGKYVELRCDPISGHTALYWYRQSLGQGPEFLIYFQGTGAADDSGLPNDRFFAVRPEGSVSTLKIQRTERGDSAVYLCASSLIPLTGGYTEAFFGQGTRLTVV.

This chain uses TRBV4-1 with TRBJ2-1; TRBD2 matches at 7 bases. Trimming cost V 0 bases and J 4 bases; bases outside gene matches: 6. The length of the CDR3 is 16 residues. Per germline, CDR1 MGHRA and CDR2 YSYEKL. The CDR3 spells CASSQDGVAGYNEQFF. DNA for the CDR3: TGCGCCAGCAGCCAAGATGGAGTAGCGGGTTACAATGAGCAGTTCTTC.

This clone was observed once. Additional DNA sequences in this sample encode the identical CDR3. The CDR3 sequence is CASSLTAYNEQFF. In DNA form, the CDR3 reads TGTGCCAGCAGCTTAACAGCATACAATGAGCAGTTCTTC. The rearrangement uses TRBV7-3 and TRBJ2-1, with D unresolved. Germline CDR1 reads SGHTA; CDR2 reads FQGTGA. Trimming took off 0 bases at V and 4 bases at J, with 4 bases between the two ends. This CDR3 region has 13 residues. The complete variable domain, with remaining parts taken from reference TRBV7-3 and TRBJ2-1, reads GAGVSQTPSNKVTEKGKYVELRCDPISGHTALYWYRQSLGQGPEFLIYFQGTGAADDSGLPNDRFFAVRPEGSVSTLKIQRTERGDSAVYLCASSLTAYNEQFFGPGTRLTVL.

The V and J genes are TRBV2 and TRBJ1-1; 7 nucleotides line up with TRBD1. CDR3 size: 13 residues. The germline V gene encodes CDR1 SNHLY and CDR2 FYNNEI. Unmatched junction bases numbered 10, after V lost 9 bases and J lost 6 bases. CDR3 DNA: TGTGCCAGGTCCGAGACAGGGTTGGCTGAAGCTTTCTTT. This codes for CARSETGLAEAFF.

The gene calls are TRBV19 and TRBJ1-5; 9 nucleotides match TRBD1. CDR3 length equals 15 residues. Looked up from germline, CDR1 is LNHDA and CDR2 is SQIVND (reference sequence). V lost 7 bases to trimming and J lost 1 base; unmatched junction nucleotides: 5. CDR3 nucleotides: TGTGCCAGTATCCTGGGGACAGGGAGCAATCAGCCCCAGCATTTT. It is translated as CASILGTGSNQPQHF. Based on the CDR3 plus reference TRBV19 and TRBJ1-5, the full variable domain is DGGITQSPKYLFRKEGQNVTLSCEQNLNHDAMYWYRQDPGQGLRLIYYSQIVNDFQKGDIAEGYSVSREKKESFPLTVTSAQKNPTAFYLCASILGTGSNQPQHFGDGTRLSIL.

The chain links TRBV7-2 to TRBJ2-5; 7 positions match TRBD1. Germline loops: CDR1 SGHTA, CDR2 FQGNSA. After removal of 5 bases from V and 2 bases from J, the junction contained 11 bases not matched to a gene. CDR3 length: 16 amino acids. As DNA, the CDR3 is TGTGCCAGCAGCCCCAAACGAGACAGGGTGCAAGAGACCCAGTACTTC. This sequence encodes CASSPKRDRVQETQYF. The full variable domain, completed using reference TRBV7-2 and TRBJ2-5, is GAGVSQSPSNKVTEKGKDVELRCDPISGHTALYWYRQSLGQGLEFLIYFQGNSAPDKSGLPSDRFSAERTGGSVSTLTIQRTQQEDSAVYLCASSPKRDRVQETQYFGPGTRLLVL.

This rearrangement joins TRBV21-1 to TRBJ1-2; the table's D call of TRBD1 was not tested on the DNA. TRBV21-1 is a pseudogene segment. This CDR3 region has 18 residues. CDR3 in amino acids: CASSNSRRLAGGYYGYTF. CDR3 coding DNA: TGTGCCAGCAGCAATTCGAGGCGTCTGGCAGGGGGCTACTATGGCTACACCTTC.

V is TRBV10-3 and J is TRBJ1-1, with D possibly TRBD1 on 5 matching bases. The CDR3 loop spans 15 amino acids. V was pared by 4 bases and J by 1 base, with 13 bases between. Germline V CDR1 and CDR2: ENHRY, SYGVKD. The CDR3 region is CAISGREMRNTEAFF. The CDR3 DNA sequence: TGTGCCATCAGTGGCAGGGAAATGCGGAACACTGAAGCTTTCTTT.

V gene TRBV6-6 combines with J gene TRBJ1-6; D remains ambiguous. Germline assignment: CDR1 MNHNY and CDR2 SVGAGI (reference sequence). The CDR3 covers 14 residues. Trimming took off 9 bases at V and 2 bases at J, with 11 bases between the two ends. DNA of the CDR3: TGTGCCAGTTTCAGATCCGCCTATAATTCACCCCTCCACTTT. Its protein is CASFRSAYNSPLHF.

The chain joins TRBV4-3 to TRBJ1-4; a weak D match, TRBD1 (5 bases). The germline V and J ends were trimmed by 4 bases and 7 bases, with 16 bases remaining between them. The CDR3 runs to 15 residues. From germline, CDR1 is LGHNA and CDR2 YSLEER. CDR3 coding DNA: TGCGCCAGCAGCCTACGCGGGGGGGGAGGTGAAAAACTGTTTTTT. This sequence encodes CASSLRGGGGEKLFF.

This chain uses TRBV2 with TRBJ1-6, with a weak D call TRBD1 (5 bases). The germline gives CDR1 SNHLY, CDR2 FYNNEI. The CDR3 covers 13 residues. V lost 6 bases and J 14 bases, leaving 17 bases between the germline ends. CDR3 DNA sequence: TGTGCCAGCAGAGCAGACAGCGGGATAGCCCTCCACTTT. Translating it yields CASRADSGIALHF.

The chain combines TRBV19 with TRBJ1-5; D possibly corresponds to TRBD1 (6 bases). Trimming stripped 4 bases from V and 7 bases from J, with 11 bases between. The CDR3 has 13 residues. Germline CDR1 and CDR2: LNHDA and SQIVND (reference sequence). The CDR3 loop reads CASSTGVRQPQHF. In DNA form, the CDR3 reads TGTGCCAGTAGTACAGGGGTTCGACAGCCCCAGCATTTT.

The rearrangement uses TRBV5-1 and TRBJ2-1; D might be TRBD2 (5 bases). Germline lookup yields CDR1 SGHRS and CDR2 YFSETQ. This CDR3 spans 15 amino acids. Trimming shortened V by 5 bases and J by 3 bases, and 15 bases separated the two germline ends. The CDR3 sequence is CASSLDSLSYNEQFF. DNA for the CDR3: TGCGCCAGCAGTCTGGACTCACTCAGCTACAATGAGCAGTTCTTC.

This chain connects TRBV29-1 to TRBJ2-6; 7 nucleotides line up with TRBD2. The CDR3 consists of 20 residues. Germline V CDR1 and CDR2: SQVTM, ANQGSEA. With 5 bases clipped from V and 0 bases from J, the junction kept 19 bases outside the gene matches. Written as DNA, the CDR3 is TGCAGCGTTACTCTACATGACCCGGGACTAAAGTACTCTGGGGCCAACGTCCTGACTTTC. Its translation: CSVTLHDPGLKYSGANVLTF.